This TCR beta chain was documented in a study of blood T cell repertoires in COVID-19. Study context: Sources were T cells, B-cell-depleted T cells, or PBMCs; the material itself was cDNA or gDNA.

Everyone who took part was about 18 to 90 years old, and they came from about two dozen US areas. Participants were placed into cohorts based on the clinical history they reported. A COVID-19 case was met by exposed participants within 2 weeks before study entry. Sequencing used immunoSEQ multiplex PCR; TCRdb keeps in-frame clones, though not all of them. The sample has 400,000 to 500,000 clones; roughly 90% are singletons. This CDR3 region has 13 residues. V lost 4 bases and J 10 bases, leaving 16 bases between the germline ends. Looked up from germline, CDR1 is MNHEY and CDR2 is SMNVEV (reference sequence).

The receptor comes from a young woman who had been exposed to COVID-19. The chain has TRBV27 and TRBJ1-1; weak D call: TRBD1 (5 bases). The material sequenced was PBMCs or T cells enriched from blood (not recorded which). CDR3 region: CASSSGPPGGAFF. The CDR3 bases are TGTGCCAGCAGTTCGGGACCACCCGGGGGAGCTTTCTTT.